Each of the 15 T cell receptor beta chains below was sequenced from the same sample in a study of shared clonotypes between healthy human individuals. The method was immunoSEQ multiplex PCR; TCRdb's version includes in-frame clones alone and lacks a portion of them. The data show 2 million or so clones, with about 95% seen just once and 0.9% to 1.3% held by the top ten. Naive CD8 cells were CD45RO-negative, positively selected for CCR7, excluding terminally differentiated effector memory CD45RA+ cells. Input material: naive CD8+ T cells sorted from blood. All receptors come from a man younger than 35 in good health.

The chain carries TRBV5-6 and TRBJ2-5, with a possible D match to TRBD2 (5 bases). In germline, CDR1 is SGHDT, CDR2 YYEEEE. The ends were cut back, 5 bases at V and 5 bases at J, with 19 bases in the middle. The CDR3 is made up of 15 amino acids. CDR3 DNA sequence: TGTGCCAGCAGTTTTCTCCTCGGAGGTGGGGAGACCCAGTACTTC. Residues: CASSFLLGGGETQYF.

This chain joins TRBV4-3 and TRBJ2-7; possible D gene TRBD2, 5 bases. The CDR3 runs 16 residues. CDR1 and CDR2 from the germline V gene are LGHNA and YSLEER. Trimming took 0 bases from V and 7 from J, leaving 19 bases between them. This CDR3 reads CASSQDLVGRSGEQYF. The CDR3 DNA reads as TGCGCCAGCAGCCAAGATCTAGTGGGCAGGTCGGGGGAGCAGTACTTC.

The rearrangement joins TRBV13 to TRBJ2-5; D remains unclear. The CDR3 is made up of 12 amino acids. V was trimmed by 5 bases and J by 5 bases, leaving 9 bases between them. Germline lookup yields CDR1 PRHDT and CDR2 FYEKMQ (reference sequence). CDR3 nucleotides: TGTGCCAGCAGCGGTGGTGAGGAGACCCAGTACTTC. It is translated as CASSGGEETQYF.

The chain carries TRBV14 and TRBJ2-1; the match to TRBD1 covers 7 bases. The CDR3 spans 15 residues. V gave up 5 bases and J gave up 5 bases; unmatched junction bases: 9. Germline V lookup: CDR1 SGHDN, CDR2 FVKESK. CDR3 region: CASSFRDRWDNEQFF. The CDR3 DNA sequence: TGTGCCAGCAGCTTCCGGGACAGATGGGACAATGAGCAGTTCTTC.

The chain carries TRBV29-1 and TRBJ2-3, with 7 bases identical to TRBD2. Germline assignment: CDR1 SQVTM and CDR2 ANQGSEA. This CDR3 has 16 amino acids. V gave up 3 bases and J gave up 1 base; unmatched junction bases: 10. CDR3 bases: TGCAGCGTTGATTTCCCTCTGGGAGGGCGCACAGATACGCAGTATTTT. As protein: CSVDFPLGGRTDTQYF.

With respect to this clone: The sample has other DNA sequences that encode this CDR3 too. The chain employs TRBV5-1 and TRBJ2-3; 15 bases are a match to TRBD2. Germline lookup yields CDR1 SGHRS and CDR2 YFSETQ. CDR3 length: 16 residues. V was clipped by 3 bases and J by 6 bases; unmatched bases: 5. CDR3: CASSSGLAGGPDTQYF. The CDR3, as DNA: TGCGCCAGCAGCTCGGGACTAGCGGGGGGCCCCGATACGCAGTATTTT.

This clone came up once. The chain employs TRBV10-3 and TRBJ2-7; TRBD1 aligns across 12 bases. CDR3 length: 19 residues. Germline V gene lookup returns CDR1 ENHRY and CDR2 SYGVKD. The trim removed 2 bases at V and 6 bases at J, leaving 17 bases unmatched. Written as DNA, the CDR3 is TGTGCCATCAGTGAGCCCGGGACAGGGGGCGGGGTGGGTTTCTTCGAGCAGTACTTC. Protein sequence: CAISEPGTGGGVGFFEQYF.

V gene TRBV7-2 combines with J gene TRBJ2-7, with D hard to call. V was trimmed by 3 bases and J by 1 base, leaving 4 bases between them. The CDR3 has 12 amino acids. Germline V lookup: CDR1 SGHTA, CDR2 FQGNSA. The CDR3 is CASSFESYEQYF. For the CDR3, the DNA is TGTGCCAGCAGCTTCGAATCCTACGAGCAGTACTTC. Supplemented by reference TRBV7-2 and TRBJ2-7, the full variable domain reads GAGVSQSPSNKVTEKGKDVELRCDPISGHTALYWYRQSLGQGLEFLIYFQGNSAPDKSGLPSDRFSAERTGGSVSTLTIQRTQQEDSAVYLCASSFESYEQYFGPGTRLTVT.

The V and J genes are TRBV5-4 and TRBJ2-6; no firm D call. The CDR3 spans 17 residues. Per germline, CDR1 SGHNT and CDR2 YYREEE (reference sequence). Trimming stripped 2 bases from V and 0 bases from J, with 12 bases between. CDR3 sequence (DNA): TGTGCCAGCAGCTTTGGCGTCGGTAGCTCTGGGGCCAACGTCCTGACTTTC. Residues: CASSFGVGSSGANVLTF.

The V gene is TRBV6-5, the J gene TRBJ2-7; TRBD1 aligns across 8 bases. CDR1 MNHEY and CDR2 SVGAGI come from the germline V gene. The CDR3 consists of 14 residues. V dropped 2 bases and J dropped 6; count of bases not matched to a gene: 6. CDR3 in DNA: TGTGCCAGCAGTTACGTGGCAGGGGGCCTCGAGCAGTACTTC. The encoded protein is CASSYVAGGLEQYF.

This chain links TRBV5-6 with TRBJ1-1; 8 positions agree with TRBD1. V was clipped by 5 bases and J by 1 base; unmatched bases: 4. This CDR3 spans 14 amino acids. Germline CDR1 SGHDT, CDR2 YYEEEE. The chain's CDR3 is CASRIGTGNTEAFF. The CDR3 nucleotides are TGTGCCAGCAGAATCGGGACAGGGAACACTGAAGCTTTCTTT.

This chain uses TRBV27 with TRBJ1-2; unclear D gene. CDR1 is MNHEY, CDR2 SMNVEV, per germline (reference sequence). The CDR3 has 11 residues. The V end lost 10 bases, the J end lost 5 bases, and 11 bases lay between the germline ends. CDR3 sequence reads: CATRTGYGYTF. Written as DNA, the CDR3 is TGTGCCACCCGGACGGGTTATGGCTACACCTTC.

The gene calls are TRBV6-1 and TRBJ2-5; D possibly corresponds to TRBD1 (8 bases). Per the germline V gene, CDR1 is MNHNS and CDR2 is SASEGT. V was clipped by 6 bases and J by 5 bases, with 16 bases between them. The CDR3 has 14 residues. Here the CDR3 reads CASRPHRGGETQYF. The CDR3 DNA is TGTGCCAGCAGACCTCACAGGGGGGGGGAGACCCAGTACTTC.

The chain employs TRBV11-2 and TRBJ2-3; possible D gene TRBD2, 6 bases. From germline, CDR1 is SGHAT and CDR2 FQNNGV. This CDR3 contains 16 residues. Trimming took 6 bases from V and 6 from J, leaving 22 bases between them. The CDR3 loop reads CASSNGGGGVVDTQYF. As DNA, the CDR3 is TGTGCCAGCAGTAACGGAGGTGGCGGGGTTGTCGATACGCAGTATTTT.

The rearrangement joins TRBV28 to TRBJ2-3; no definite D call. CDR3 length: 15 residues. Germline V gene data show CDR1 as MDHEN and CDR2 as SYDVKM. V dropped 4 bases and J dropped 0 bases, with 11 bases sitting between them. The CDR3 nucleotides read TGTGCCAGCAGTTCCGATGGGGTTAGCACAGATACGCAGTATTTT. Protein sequence: CASSSDGVSTDTQYF.